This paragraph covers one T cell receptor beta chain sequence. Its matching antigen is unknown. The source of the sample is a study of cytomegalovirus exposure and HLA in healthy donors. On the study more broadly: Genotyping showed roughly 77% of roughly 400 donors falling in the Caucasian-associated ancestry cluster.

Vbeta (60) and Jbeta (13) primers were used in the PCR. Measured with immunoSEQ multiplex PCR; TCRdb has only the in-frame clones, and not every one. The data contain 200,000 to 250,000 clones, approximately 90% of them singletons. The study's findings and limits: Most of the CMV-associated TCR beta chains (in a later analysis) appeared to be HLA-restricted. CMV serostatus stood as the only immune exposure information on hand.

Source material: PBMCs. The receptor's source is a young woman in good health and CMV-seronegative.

The CDR3 sequence: CASSGTALNTEAFF. The CDR3 region has the DNA TGTGCCAGCAGCGGGACAGCTTTGAACACTGAAGCTTTCTTT. This chain uses TRBV5-5 with TRBJ1-1, with 7 bases that match TRBD1. CDR1 SGHKS and CDR2 YYEKEE come from the germline V gene (reference sequence). This CDR3 has 14 amino acids. The ends lost 4 bases at V and 0 bases at J; junction bases unmatched: 3.